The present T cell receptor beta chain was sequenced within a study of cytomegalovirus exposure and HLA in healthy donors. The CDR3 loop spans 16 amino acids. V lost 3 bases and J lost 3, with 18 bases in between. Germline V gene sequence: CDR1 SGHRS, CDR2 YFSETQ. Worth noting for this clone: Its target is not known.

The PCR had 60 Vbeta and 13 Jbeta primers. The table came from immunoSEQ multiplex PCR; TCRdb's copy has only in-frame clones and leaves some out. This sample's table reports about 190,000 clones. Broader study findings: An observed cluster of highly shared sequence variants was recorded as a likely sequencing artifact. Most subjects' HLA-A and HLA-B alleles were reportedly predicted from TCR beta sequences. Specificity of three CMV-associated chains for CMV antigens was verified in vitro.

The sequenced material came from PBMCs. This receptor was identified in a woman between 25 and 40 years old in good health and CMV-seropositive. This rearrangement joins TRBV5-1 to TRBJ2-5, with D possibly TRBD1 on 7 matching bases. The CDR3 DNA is TGCGCCAGCAGCTCCCTTAACAGGGGCGGGAAAGAGACCCAGTACTTC. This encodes CASSSLNRGGKETQYF.